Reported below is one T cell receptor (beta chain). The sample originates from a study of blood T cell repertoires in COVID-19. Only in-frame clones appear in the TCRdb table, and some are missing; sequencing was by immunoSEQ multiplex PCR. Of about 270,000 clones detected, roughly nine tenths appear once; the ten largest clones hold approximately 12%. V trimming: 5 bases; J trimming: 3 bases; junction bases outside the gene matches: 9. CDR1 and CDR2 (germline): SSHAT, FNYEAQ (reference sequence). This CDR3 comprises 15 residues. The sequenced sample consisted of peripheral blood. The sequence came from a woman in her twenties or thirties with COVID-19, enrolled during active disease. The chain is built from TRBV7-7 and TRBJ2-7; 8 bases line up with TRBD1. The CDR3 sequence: CASSAQTGAGYEQYF. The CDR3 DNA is TGTGCCAGCAGCGCCCAGACAGGGGCGGGCTACGAGCAGTACTTC.